This T cell receptor beta chain was recovered during a study of cytomegalovirus exposure and HLA in healthy donors. Study-wide results and caveats: An analysis that was carried out later associated 16,951 TCR beta sequences with HLA alleles at 0.05 false discovery rate. As a later analysis revealed, most CMV-associated TCR beta chains appeared HLA-restricted.

Details on this clone: Its antigen is unknown.

Primers included in the PCR were 60 Vbeta and 13 Jbeta primers. Profiling relied on immunoSEQ multiplex PCR, and the TCRdb table lists in-frame clones only, not all of them. The sample table includes around 100,000 clones. This CDR3 has 13 residues. V shed 5 bases and J 2 bases; nucleotides not matched to a gene: 4. Per the germline V gene, CDR1 is SQVTM and CDR2 is ANQGSEA. The rearrangement uses TRBV29-1 and TRBJ1-1, with TRBD1 matching 8 bases. This TCR was recovered from a man aged 45-65 years in good health and CMV-seronegative. The sequenced sample was PBMCs. CDR3 sequence (DNA): TGCAGCGTTTTACAGGGGGGAAACACTGAAGCTTTCTTT. This gives the protein CSVLQGGNTEAFF.